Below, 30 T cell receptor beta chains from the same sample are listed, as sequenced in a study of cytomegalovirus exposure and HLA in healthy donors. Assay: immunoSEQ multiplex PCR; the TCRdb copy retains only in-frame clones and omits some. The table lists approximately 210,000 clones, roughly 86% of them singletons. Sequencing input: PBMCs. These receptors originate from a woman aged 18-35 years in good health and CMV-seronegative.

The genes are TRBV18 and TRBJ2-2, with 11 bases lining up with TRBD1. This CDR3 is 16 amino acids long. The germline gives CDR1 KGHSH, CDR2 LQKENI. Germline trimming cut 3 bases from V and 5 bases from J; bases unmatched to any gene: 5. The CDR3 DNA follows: TGTGCCAGCTCACCCCCGGGACAGGGGGTAACCGGGGAGCTGTTTTTT. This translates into CASSPPGQGVTGELFF.

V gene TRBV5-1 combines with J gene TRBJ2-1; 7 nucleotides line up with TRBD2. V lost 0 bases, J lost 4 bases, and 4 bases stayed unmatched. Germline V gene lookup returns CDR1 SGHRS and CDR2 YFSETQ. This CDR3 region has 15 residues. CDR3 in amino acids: CASSLDGGGYNEQFF. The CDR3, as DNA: TGCGCCAGCAGCTTGGATGGCGGGGGATACAATGAGCAGTTCTTC.

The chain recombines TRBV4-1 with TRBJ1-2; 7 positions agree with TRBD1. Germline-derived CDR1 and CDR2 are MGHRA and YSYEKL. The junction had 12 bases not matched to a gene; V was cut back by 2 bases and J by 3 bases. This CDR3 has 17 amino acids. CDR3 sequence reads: CASSQPLGGQTHYGYTF. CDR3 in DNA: TGCGCCAGCAGCCAACCCCTAGGGGGACAGACCCACTATGGCTACACCTTC.

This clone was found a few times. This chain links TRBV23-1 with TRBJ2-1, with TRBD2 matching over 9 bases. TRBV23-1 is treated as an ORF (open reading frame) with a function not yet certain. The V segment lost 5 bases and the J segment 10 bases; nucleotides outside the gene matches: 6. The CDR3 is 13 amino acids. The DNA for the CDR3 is TGCGCCAGCAGTTCACTAGCGGGCTCCGAGCAGTTCTTC. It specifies CASSSLAGSEQFF.

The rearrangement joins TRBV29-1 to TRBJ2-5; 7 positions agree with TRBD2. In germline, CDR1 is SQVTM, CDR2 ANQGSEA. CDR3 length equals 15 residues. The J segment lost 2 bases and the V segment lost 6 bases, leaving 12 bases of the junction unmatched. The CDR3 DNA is TGCAGCGTAAGACGGGCGGGAGACCGGCAAGAGACCCAGTACTTC. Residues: CSVRRAGDRQETQYF.

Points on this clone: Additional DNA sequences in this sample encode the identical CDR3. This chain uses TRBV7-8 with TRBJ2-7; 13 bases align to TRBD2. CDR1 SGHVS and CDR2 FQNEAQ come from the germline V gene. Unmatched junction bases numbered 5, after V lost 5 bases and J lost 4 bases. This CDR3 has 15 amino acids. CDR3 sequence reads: CASSLRTSGSYEQYF. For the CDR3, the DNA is TGTGCCAGCAGCCTGCGGACTAGCGGGAGTTACGAGCAGTACTTC.

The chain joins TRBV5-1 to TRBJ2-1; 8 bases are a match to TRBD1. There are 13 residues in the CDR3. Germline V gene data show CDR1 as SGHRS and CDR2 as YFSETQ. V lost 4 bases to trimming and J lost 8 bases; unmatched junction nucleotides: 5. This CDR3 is CASSIPGGDEQFF. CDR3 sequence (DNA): TGCGCCAGCAGCATCCCAGGGGGCGATGAGCAGTTCTTC.

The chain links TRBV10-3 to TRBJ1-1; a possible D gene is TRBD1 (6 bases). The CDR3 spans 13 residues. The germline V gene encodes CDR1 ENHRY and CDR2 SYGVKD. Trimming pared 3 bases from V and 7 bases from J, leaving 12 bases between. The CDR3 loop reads CAISEGQDSEAFF. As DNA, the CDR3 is TGTGCCATCAGTGAAGGGCAGGACAGTGAAGCTTTCTTT.

For the CDR3, the DNA is TGTGCCTGGAGAATAGCGGGAGGCGGGGAGCTGTTTTTT. Translation gives CAWRIAGGGELFF. The chain carries TRBV30 and TRBJ2-2, with 10 nucleotides matching TRBD2. Germline values: CDR1 GTSNPN, CDR2 SVGIG (reference sequence). The CDR3 has 13 residues. V shed 3 bases, J shed 7 bases, and the junction held 2 bases outside the gene matches.

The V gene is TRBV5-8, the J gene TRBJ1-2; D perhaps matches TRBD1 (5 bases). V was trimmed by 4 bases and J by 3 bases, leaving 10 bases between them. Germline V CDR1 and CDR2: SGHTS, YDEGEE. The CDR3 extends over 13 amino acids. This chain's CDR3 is CASSLEGYYGYTF. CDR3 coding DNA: TGTGCCAGCAGCCTGGAGGGGTACTATGGCTACACCTTC.

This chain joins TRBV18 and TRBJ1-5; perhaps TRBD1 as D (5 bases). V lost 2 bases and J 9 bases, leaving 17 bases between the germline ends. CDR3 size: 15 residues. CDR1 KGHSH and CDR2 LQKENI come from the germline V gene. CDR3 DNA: TGTGCCAGCTCACCAGAGACAGCGTCCTTTCGGCCCCAGCATTTT. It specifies CASSPETASFRPQHF.

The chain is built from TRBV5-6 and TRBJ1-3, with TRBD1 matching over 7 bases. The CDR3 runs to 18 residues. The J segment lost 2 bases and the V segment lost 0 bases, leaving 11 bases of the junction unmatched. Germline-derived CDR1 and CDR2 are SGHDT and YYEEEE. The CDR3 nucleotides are TGTGCCAGCAGCTTGGTGACAGGGTCCACCCCCCCTGGAAACACCATATATTTT. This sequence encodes CASSLVTGSTPPGNTIYF.

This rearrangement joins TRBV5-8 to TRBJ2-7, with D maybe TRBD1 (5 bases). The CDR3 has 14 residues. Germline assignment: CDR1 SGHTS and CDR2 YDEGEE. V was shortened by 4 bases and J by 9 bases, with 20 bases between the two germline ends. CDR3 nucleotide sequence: TGTGCCAGCAGCCTCATATTGGGGCAGACGCGGCAGTACTTC. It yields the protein CASSLILGQTRQYF. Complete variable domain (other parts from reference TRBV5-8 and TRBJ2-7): EAGVTQSPTHLIKTRGQQATLRCSPISGHTSVYWYQQALGLGLQFLLWYDEGEERNRGNFPPRFSGRQFPNYSSELNVNALELEDSALYLCASSLILGQTRQYFGPGTRLTVT.

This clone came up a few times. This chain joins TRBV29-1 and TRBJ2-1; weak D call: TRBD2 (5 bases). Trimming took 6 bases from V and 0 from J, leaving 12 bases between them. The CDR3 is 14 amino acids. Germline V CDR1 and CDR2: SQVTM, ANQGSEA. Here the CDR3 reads CSVRGSSSYNEQFF. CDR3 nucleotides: TGCAGCGTCAGAGGGAGTAGCTCCTACAATGAGCAGTTCTTC.

Here the CDR3 reads CASSEGLAGGPTDTQYF. The CDR3 nucleotides read TGTGCCAGCAGCGAGGGACTAGCGGGAGGTCCCACAGATACGCAGTATTTT. The chain joins TRBV7-6 to TRBJ2-3, with TRBD2 matching 15 bases. J lost 2 bases, V lost 5 bases, and 5 bases had no gene match. This CDR3 has 17 residues. Germline CDR1 SGHVS, CDR2 FNYEAQ.

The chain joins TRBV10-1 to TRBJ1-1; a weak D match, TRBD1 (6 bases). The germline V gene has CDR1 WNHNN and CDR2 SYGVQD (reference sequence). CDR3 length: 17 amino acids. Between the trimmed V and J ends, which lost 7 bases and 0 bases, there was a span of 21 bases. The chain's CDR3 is CASTVYSRDILNTEAFF. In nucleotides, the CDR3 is TGCGCCAGCACAGTCTACTCCCGGGACATATTGAACACTGAAGCTTTCTTT.

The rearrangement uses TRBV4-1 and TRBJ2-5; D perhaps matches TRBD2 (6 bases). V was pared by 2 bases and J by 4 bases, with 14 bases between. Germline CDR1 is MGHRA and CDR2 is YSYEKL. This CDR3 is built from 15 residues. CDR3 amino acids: CASSQPSGLGETQYF. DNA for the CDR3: TGCGCCAGCAGCCAACCAAGCGGGCTTGGAGAGACCCAGTACTTC.

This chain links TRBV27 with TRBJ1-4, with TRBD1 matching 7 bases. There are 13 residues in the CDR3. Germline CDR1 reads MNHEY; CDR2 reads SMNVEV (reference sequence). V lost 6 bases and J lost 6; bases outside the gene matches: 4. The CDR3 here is CASRIGTDEKLFF. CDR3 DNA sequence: TGTGCCAGCAGGATCGGGACAGATGAAAAACTGTTTTTT.

The CDR3 nucleotides read TGTGCCAGCAGTCCGCGGACAGGGGGTTGGACAGATACGCAGTATTTT. It codes for CASSPRTGGWTDTQYF. The rearrangement links TRBV27 to TRBJ2-3, with 10 bases identical to TRBD1. In germline, CDR1 is MNHEY, CDR2 SMNVEV (reference sequence). V gave up 5 bases and J gave up 3 bases; unmatched junction bases: 8. CDR3 length: 16 amino acids.

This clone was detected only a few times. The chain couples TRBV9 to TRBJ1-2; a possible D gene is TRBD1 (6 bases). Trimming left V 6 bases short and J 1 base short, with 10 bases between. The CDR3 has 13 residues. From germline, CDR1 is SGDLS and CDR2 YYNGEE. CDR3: CASNREYNYGYTF. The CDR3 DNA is TGTGCCAGCAACAGGGAATATAACTATGGCTACACCTTC.

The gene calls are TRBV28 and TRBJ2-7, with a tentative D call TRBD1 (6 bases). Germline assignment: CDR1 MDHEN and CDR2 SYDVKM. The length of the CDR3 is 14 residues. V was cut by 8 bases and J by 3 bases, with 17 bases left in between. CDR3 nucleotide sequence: TGTGCCAGCTCTCAATATGGGGGCTACTACGAGCAGTACTTC. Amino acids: CASSQYGGYYEQYF.

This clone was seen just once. CDR3 sequence reads: CASSNYKNTEAFF. DNA of the CDR3: TGTGCCAGCAGTAACTACAAGAACACTGAAGCTTTCTTT. The chain is built from TRBV6-1 and TRBJ1-1; D not certain. The germline V and J ends were trimmed by 5 bases and 1 base, with 8 bases remaining between them. Germline V CDR1 and CDR2: MNHNS, SASEGT. CDR3 size: 13 residues.

This chain's CDR3 is CASSDSRVTGYTF. CDR3 nucleotides: TGTGCCAGCAGTGACTCGAGGGTGACCGGCTACACCTTC. The rearrangement joins TRBV6-4 to TRBJ1-2; D call uncertain. V was cut by 0 bases and J by 8 bases, with 10 bases left in between. The length of the CDR3 is 13 residues. From germline, CDR1 is MRHNA and CDR2 SNTAGT.

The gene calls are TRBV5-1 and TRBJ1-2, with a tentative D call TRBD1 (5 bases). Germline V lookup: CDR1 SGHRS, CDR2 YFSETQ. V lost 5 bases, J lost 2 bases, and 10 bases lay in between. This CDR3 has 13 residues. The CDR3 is CASRNDSNYGYTF. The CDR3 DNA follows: TGCGCCAGCAGAAACGACAGCAACTATGGCTACACCTTC.

CDR3 coding DNA: TGTGCCAGCGGTTCACAGGGGGCAGGTCAGCCCCAGCATTTT. This sequence encodes CASGSQGAGQPQHF. The rearrangement joins TRBV2 to TRBJ1-5; 9 bases line up with TRBD1. The CDR3 has 14 residues. The V and J ends lost 8 bases and 6 bases, in that order; junction bases with no gene match: 8. CDR1 is SNHLY and CDR2 is FYNNEI in the germline V gene. The full variable domain, with the rest looked up from reference TRBV2 and TRBJ1-5, is EPEVTQTPSHQVTQMGQEVILRCVPISNHLYFYWYRQILGQKVEFLVSFYNNEISEKSEIFDDQFSVERPDGSNFTLKIRSTKLEDSAMYFCASGSQGAGQPQHFGDGTRLSIL.

CDR3 nucleotide sequence: TGTGCCAGCAGCCCCGGGACCAGGGGTCCAGATACGCAGTATTTT. It encodes CASSPGTRGPDTQYF. The genes are TRBV5-4 and TRBJ2-3; D may be TRBD1 (6 bases). The germline CDR1 and CDR2 sequences are SGHNT and YYREEE (reference sequence). This CDR3 is 15 amino acids long. V was cut by 4 bases and J by 4 bases, with 16 bases left in between.

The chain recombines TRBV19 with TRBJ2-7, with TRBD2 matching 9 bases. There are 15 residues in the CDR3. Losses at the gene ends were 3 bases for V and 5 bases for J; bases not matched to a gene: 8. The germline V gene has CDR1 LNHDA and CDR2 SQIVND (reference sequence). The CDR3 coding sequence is TGTGCCAGTAGTATCCGAGTAGCGGGGGCCGACGAGCAGTACTTC. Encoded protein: CASSIRVAGADEQYF.

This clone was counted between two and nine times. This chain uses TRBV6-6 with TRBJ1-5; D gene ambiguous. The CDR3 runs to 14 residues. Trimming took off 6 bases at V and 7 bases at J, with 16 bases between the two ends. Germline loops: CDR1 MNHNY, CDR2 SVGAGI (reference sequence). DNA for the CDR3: TGTGCCAGCAGAACGGCGGGTAATTGGCAGCCCCAGCATTTT. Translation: CASRTAGNWQPQHF.

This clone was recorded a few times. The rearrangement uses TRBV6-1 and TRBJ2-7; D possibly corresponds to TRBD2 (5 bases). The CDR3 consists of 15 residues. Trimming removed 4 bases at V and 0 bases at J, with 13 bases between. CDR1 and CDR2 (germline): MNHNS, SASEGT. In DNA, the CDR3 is TGTGCCAGCAGTGGGGGAGCGAGGAGCTCCTACGAGCAGTACTTC. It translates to CASSGGARSSYEQYF.

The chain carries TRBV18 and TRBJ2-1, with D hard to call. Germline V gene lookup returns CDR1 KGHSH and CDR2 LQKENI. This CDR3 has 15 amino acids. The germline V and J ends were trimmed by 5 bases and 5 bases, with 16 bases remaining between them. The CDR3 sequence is CASSVVGLTDNEQFF. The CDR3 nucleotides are TGTGCCAGCTCAGTAGTAGGTTTGACTGACAATGAGCAGTTCTTC.